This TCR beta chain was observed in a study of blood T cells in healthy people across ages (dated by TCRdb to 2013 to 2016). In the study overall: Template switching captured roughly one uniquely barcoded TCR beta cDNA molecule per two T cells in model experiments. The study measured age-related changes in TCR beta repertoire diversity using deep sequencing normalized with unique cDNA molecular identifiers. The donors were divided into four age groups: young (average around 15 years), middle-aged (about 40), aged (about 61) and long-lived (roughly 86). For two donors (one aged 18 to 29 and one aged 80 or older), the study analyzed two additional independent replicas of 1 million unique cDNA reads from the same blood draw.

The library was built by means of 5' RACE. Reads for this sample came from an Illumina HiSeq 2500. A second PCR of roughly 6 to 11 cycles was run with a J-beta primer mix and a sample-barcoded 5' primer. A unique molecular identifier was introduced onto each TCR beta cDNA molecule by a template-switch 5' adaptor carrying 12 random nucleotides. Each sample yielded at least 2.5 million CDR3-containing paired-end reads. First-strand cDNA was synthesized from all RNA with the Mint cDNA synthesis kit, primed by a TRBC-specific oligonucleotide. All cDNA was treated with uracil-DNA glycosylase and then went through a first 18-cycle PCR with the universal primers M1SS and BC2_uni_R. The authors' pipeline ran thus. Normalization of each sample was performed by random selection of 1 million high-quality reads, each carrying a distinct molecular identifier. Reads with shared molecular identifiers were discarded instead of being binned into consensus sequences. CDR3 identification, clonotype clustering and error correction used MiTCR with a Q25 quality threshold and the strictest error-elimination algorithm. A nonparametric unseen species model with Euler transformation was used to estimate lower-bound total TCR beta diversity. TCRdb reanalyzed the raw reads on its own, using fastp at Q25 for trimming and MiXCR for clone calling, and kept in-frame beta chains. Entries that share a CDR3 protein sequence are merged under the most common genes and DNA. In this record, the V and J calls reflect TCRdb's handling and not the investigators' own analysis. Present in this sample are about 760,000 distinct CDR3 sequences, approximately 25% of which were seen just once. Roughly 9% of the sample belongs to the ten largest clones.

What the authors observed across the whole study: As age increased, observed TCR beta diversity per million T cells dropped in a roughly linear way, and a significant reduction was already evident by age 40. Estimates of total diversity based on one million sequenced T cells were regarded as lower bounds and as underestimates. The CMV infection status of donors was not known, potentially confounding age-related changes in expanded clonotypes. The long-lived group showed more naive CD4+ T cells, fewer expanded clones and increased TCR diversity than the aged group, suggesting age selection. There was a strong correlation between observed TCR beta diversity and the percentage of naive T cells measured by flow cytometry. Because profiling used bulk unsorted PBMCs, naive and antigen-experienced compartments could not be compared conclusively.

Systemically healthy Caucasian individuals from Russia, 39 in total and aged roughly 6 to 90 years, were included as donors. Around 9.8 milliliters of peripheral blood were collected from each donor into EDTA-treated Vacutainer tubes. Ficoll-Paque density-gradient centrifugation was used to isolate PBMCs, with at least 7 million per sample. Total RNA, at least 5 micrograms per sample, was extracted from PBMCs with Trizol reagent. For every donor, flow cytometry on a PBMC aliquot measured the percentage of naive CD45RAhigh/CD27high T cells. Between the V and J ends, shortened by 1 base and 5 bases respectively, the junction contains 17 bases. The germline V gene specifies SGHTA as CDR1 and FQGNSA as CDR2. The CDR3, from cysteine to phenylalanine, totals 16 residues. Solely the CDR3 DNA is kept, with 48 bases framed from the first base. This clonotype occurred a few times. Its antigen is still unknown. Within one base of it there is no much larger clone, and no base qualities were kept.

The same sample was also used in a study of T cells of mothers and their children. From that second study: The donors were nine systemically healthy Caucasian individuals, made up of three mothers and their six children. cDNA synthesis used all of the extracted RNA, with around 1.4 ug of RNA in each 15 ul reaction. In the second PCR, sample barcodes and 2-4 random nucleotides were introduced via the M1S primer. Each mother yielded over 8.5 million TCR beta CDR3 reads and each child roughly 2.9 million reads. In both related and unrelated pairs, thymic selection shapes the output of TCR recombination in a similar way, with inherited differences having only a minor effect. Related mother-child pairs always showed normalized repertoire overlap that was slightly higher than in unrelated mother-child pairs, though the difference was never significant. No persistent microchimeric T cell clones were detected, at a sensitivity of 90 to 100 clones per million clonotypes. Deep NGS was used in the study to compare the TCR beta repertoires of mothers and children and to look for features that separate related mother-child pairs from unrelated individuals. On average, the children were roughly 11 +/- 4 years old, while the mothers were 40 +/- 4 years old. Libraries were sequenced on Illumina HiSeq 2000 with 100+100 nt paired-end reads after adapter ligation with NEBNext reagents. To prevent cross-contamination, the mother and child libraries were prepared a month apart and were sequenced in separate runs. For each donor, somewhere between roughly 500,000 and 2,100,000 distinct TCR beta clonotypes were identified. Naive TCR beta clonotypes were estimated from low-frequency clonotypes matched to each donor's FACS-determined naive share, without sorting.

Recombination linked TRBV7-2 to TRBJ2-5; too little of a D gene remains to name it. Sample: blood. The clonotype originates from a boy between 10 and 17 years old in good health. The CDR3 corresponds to CASSLGPPRTQETQYF. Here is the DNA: TGTGCCAGCAGCTTAGGACCACCGAGGACGCAGGAGACCCAGTACTTC.